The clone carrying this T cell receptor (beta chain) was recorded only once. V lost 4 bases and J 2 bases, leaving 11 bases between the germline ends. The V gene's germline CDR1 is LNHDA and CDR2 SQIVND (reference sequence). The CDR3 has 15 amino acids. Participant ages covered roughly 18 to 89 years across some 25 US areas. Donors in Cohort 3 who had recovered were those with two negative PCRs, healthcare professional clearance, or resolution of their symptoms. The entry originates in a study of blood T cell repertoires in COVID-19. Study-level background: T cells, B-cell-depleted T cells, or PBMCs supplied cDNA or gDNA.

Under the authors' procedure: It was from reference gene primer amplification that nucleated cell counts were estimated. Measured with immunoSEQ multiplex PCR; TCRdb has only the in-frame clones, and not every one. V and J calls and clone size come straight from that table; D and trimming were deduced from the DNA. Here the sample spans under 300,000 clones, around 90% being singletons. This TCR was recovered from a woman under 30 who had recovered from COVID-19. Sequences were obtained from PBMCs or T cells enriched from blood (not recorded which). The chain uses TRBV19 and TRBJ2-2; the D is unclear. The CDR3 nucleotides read TGTGCCAGTAGTACCCCTACCGCTAACACCGGGGAGCTGTTTTTT. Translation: CASSTPTANTGELFF.